These 31 T cell receptor beta chains originate from one sample sequenced in a study of T cell responses to AZD1222 COVID-19 vaccine. Here immunoSEQ multiplex PCR was the method, and the copy in TCRdb shows in-frame clones only, minus some. The sample carries fewer than 200,000 clones, 70% to 90% recorded once. The source material was peripheral blood, sampled 28 days after the second AZD1222 dose. The receptors shown here come from an adult who received the AZD1222 COVID-19 vaccine.

The chain uses TRBV5-1 and TRBJ2-2; the D call may be TRBD1 or TRBD2 (6 bases each). This CDR3 contains 14 residues. The V gene's germline CDR1 is SGHRS and CDR2 YFSETQ. The V and J ends lost 4 bases and 4 bases respectively, with 11 bases between them. CDR3 loop: CASSTRGGTGELFF. For the CDR3, the DNA is TGCGCCAGCAGCACCAGGGGAGGCACCGGGGAGCTGTTTTTT. Full variable domain (rest looked up from reference TRBV5-1 and TRBJ2-2): KAGVTQTPRYLIKTRGQQVTLSCSPISGHRSVSWYQQTPGQGLQFLFEYFSETQRNKGNFPGRFSGRQFSNSRSEMNVSTLELGDSALYLCASSTRGGTGELFFGEGSRLTVL.

The chain is built from TRBV10-2 and TRBJ2-1; TRBD2 matches at 10 bases. Germline V gene sequence: CDR1 WSHSY, CDR2 SAAADI. Trimming took 5 bases from V and 9 from J; bases not matched to a gene: 13. CDR3 size: 16 residues. The CDR3 loop is CASSRTSGPLGGEQFF. The DNA of the CDR3 is TGCGCCAGCAGTCGGACTAGCGGCCCTCTCGGGGGTGAGCAGTTCTTC.

This chain connects TRBV6-5 to TRBJ1-2; no reliable D call. The germline CDR1 and CDR2 sequences are MNHEY and SVGAGI. The CDR3 loop spans 11 amino acids. V dropped 2 bases and J dropped 8 bases, with 6 bases sitting between them. CDR3 in DNA: TGTGCCAGCAGTTACGGGAGCGGCTACACCTTC. This codes for CASSYGSGYTF.

The chain is built from TRBV4-2 and TRBJ1-4; D is uncertain. Germline V lookup: CDR1 LGHNA, CDR2 YNFKEQ. The CDR3 is 16 amino acids. The V end lost 0 bases, the J end lost 2 bases, and 10 bases lay between the germline ends. CDR3 region: CASSQDRLTTNEKLFF. CDR3 DNA sequence: TGTGCCAGCAGCCAAGATCGTTTAACTACTAATGAAAAACTGTTTTTT.

This clone was observed once. The chain combines TRBV5-1 with TRBJ1-2; possible D gene TRBD1, 6 bases. CDR1 and CDR2 from the germline V gene are SGHRS and YFSETQ. V was clipped by 1 base and J by 8 bases, with 15 bases between them. The CDR3 has 14 residues. In nucleotides, the CDR3 is TGCGCCAGCAGCTTGAAGGACAGCCACAGGGGCTACACCTTC. This codes for CASSLKDSHRGYTF.

This clone was observed a single time. The rearrangement uses TRBV27 and TRBJ2-5; D might be TRBD1 (6 bases). Germline lookup yields CDR1 MNHEY and CDR2 SMNVEV (reference sequence). The V and J ends lost 6 bases and 3 bases respectively, with 11 bases between them. The CDR3 consists of 13 residues. The DNA for the CDR3 is TGTGCCAGCAGACAGGGTCTTGAAGAGACCCAGTACTTC. Its translation: CASRQGLEETQYF.

This chain links TRBV5-5 with TRBJ2-7; D uncertain. The CDR3 covers 14 residues. Between the trimmed V and J ends, which lost 1 base and 4 bases, there was a span of 12 bases. Germline V lookup: CDR1 SGHKS, CDR2 YYEKEE (reference sequence). CDR3 coding DNA: TGTGCCAGCAGCTTGTCTAGTATAGAGTACGAGCAGTACTTC. Translation: CASSLSSIEYEQYF.

This chain joins TRBV7-7 and TRBJ2-1; 8 bases are shared with TRBD1. The CDR3 totals 16 residues. Germline V gene data show CDR1 as SSHAT and CDR2 as FNYEAQ (reference sequence). V was pared by 2 bases and J by 4 bases, with 7 bases of the junction left unmatched. This CDR3 reads CASSLSDRDKYNEQFF. The DNA for the CDR3 is TGTGCCAGCAGCTTATCGGACAGGGACAAATACAATGAGCAGTTCTTC.

CDR3 protein: CASSLDAGFQPQHF. The CDR3 DNA sequence: TGTGCCAGCAGCTTAGACGCAGGATTCCAGCCCCAGCATTTT. This chain uses TRBV7-2 with TRBJ1-5; D remains ambiguous. The V end was cut by 1 base, the J end by 7 bases, with 11 bases between. The germline CDR1 and CDR2 sequences are SGHTA and FQGNSA. The CDR3 contains 14 residues.

This chain links TRBV6-1 with TRBJ1-1; D gene ambiguous. Looked up from germline, CDR1 is MNHNS and CDR2 is SASEGT. This CDR3 spans 15 amino acids. V lost 1 base and J 1 base, leaving 10 bases between the germline ends. The DNA of the CDR3 is TGTGCCAGCAGTGAAGGGCGGTCAAGGAACACTGAAGCTTTCTTT. Amino acid sequence: CASSEGRSRNTEAFF.

On this clone: Different DNA sequences within this sample yield the same CDR3. The chain employs TRBV7-3 and TRBJ2-1; no clear D. Germline V gene lookup returns CDR1 SGHTA and CDR2 FQGTGA. V was shortened by 5 bases and J by 0 bases, with 8 bases between the two germline ends. This CDR3 comprises 14 residues. CDR3 sequence reads: CASSPPGSYNEQFF. The CDR3 DNA is TGTGCCAGCAGCCCCCCCGGCTCCTACAATGAGCAGTTCTTC.

This chain links TRBV6-2 or TRBV6-3 with TRBJ1-6, with D unclear. CDR1 and CDR2 from the germline V gene are MNHEY and SVGEGT. Between the trimmed V and J ends, which lost 6 bases and 14 bases, there was a span of 14 bases. CDR3 length: 12 residues. CDR3 region: CASSRIPQALHF. As DNA, the CDR3 is TGTGCCAGCAGCCGGATCCCGCAGGCCCTCCACTTT.

This clone was seen a single time. The CDR3 DNA follows: TGTGCCAGCAGCTTAGTTAAGGGCCGGGCTGATACGCAGTATTTT. As protein: CASSLVKGRADTQYF. The chain couples TRBV7-2 to TRBJ2-3; D call uncertain. With 1 base removed from V and 6 bases from J, the gap between germline ends came to 14 bases. The CDR3 covers 15 residues. CDR1 and CDR2 from the germline V gene are SGHTA and FQGNSA.

The rearrangement joins TRBV7-9 to TRBJ2-5; D is undetermined. The germline V gene encodes CDR1 SEHNR and CDR2 FQNEAQ (reference sequence). Trimming shortened V by 2 bases and J by 5 bases, and 6 bases separated the two germline ends. CDR3 length equals 12 residues. CDR3 loop: CASSLRSETQYF. DNA for the CDR3: TGTGCCAGCAGCTTACGTTCGGAGACCCAGTACTTC.

V gene TRBV5-1 combines with J gene TRBJ1-6, with TRBD1 as a possible D gene (5 bases). Trimming removed 4 bases from V and 4 bases from J, with 18 bases in between. Germline-derived CDR1 and CDR2 are SGHRS and YFSETQ. The CDR3 has 17 residues. CDR3 residues: CASSPGPAEGYNSPLHF. For the CDR3, the DNA is TGCGCCAGCAGCCCGGGACCGGCCGAAGGTTATAATTCACCCCTCCACTTT. Supplemented by reference TRBV5-1 and TRBJ1-6, the full variable domain reads KAGVTQTPRYLIKTRGQQVTLSCSPISGHRSVSWYQQTPGQGLQFLFEYFSETQRNKGNFPGRFSGRQFSNSRSEMNVSTLELGDSALYLCASSPGPAEGYNSPLHFGNGTRLTVT.

This clone was recorded once. The chain is built from TRBV6-2 or TRBV6-3 and TRBJ1-5; 8 bases fit TRBD1. This CDR3 is 14 amino acids long. Germline loops: CDR1 MNHEY, CDR2 SVGEGT. V trimming: 4 bases; J trimming: 6 bases; junction bases outside the gene matches: 5. The CDR3 reads CASSSQDRVQPQHF. In DNA, the CDR3 is TGTGCCAGCAGTTCCCAGGACAGGGTTCAGCCCCAGCATTTT.

The rearrangement uses TRBV5-1 and TRBJ1-2, with 10 bases aligning to TRBD1. This CDR3 has 14 residues. CDR1 and CDR2 (germline): SGHRS, YFSETQ. V shed 5 bases and J 2 bases; nucleotides not matched to a gene: 3. CDR3: CASRTGGVNYGYTF. In DNA form, the CDR3 reads TGCGCCAGCAGGACAGGGGGCGTCAACTATGGCTACACCTTC.

The V gene is TRBV11-1, the J gene TRBJ2-7; TRBD1 aligns across 11 bases. This CDR3 comprises 15 residues. CDR1 is SGHAT and CDR2 is FQDESV in the germline V gene (reference sequence). V trimming: 5 bases; J trimming: 2 bases; junction bases outside the gene matches: 5. The CDR3 sequence: CASSPRDRGTYEQYF. Written as DNA, the CDR3 is TGTGCCAGCAGCCCCCGGGACAGGGGGACCTACGAGCAGTACTTC.

The V and J genes are TRBV3-1 (or the pseudogene TRBV3-2) and TRBJ1-5; D is unclear. The germline CDR1 and CDR2 sequences are LGHDT and YNNKEL (reference sequence). The CDR3 sequence is 17 residues long. The ends were cut back, 1 base at V and 3 bases at J, with 16 bases in the middle. In DNA, the CDR3 is TGTGCCAGCAGCCAAGCTGGTCTAGGCAGACCCAATCAGCCCCAGCATTTT. Translating gives CASSQAGLGRPNQPQHF.

The V and J genes are TRBV5-4 and TRBJ2-7; tentatively, D is TRBD1 (5 bases). CDR3 length: 15 residues. V lost 0 bases to trimming and J lost 2 bases, with 12 bases between them. Germline loops: CDR1 SGHNT, CDR2 YYREEE (reference sequence). The CDR3 spells CASSLEGAAPYEQYF. The CDR3 DNA reads TGTGCCAGCAGCTTGGAAGGGGCAGCACCCTACGAGCAGTACTTC.

The chain employs TRBV5-1 and TRBJ1-1, with a tentative D call TRBD1 (6 bases). The germline V gene encodes CDR1 SGHRS and CDR2 YFSETQ. With 0 bases removed from V and 8 bases from J, the gap between germline ends came to 8 bases. This CDR3 contains 12 residues. As DNA, the CDR3 is TGCGCCAGCAGCTTGGGACAGGACGAAGCTTTCTTT. It is translated as CASSLGQDEAFF.

The CDR3 bases are TGTGCCAGCAGCTATGCACCGGGTGAGCAGTTCTTC. Amino acid sequence: CASSYAPGEQFF. V and J are TRBV11-3 and TRBJ2-1, with D unclear. Germline V gives CDR1 SGHNT, CDR2 YENEEA. Trimming removed 4 bases at V and 9 bases at J, with 10 bases between. This CDR3 has 12 amino acids.

The chain carries TRBV27 and TRBJ1-2, with 8 positions matching TRBD1. This CDR3 spans 13 amino acids. The V segment lost 6 bases and the J segment 6 bases; nucleotides outside the gene matches: 6. CDR1 is MNHEY and CDR2 is SMNVEV in the germline V gene (reference sequence). In nucleotides, the CDR3 is TGTGCCAGCAGACCCGGACAGGGTGATGGCTACACCTTC. This gives the protein CASRPGQGDGYTF.

CDR3: CASSLFPGQGVDEQYF. Here the CDR3 DNA reads TGTGCCAGTAGTCTCTTTCCGGGACAGGGGGTCGACGAGCAGTACTTC. V usage is TRBV19 and J usage is TRBJ2-7, with 11 bases aligning to TRBD1. The CDR3 length is 16 residues. V lost 5 bases, J lost 5 bases, and 11 bases stayed unmatched. CDR1 LNHDA and CDR2 SQIVND come from the germline V gene (reference sequence).

The V gene is TRBV5-1, the J gene TRBJ2-3; 7 bases line up with TRBD2. Germline V gene sequence: CDR1 SGHRS, CDR2 YFSETQ. V was clipped by 4 bases and J by 2 bases; unmatched bases: 7. This CDR3 is built from 15 residues. The CDR3 DNA is TGCGCCAGCAGCCCTACGGGGGGTTACACAGATACGCAGTATTTT. Amino acid sequence: CASSPTGGYTDTQYF.

The rearrangement joins TRBV7-2 to TRBJ1-2, with D maybe TRBD1 (5 bases). Per the germline V gene, CDR1 is SGHTA and CDR2 is FQGNSA. This CDR3 region has 14 residues. Trimming took off 2 bases at V and 5 bases at J, with 12 bases between the two ends. This chain's CDR3 is CASSLPGLVYGYTF. The DNA of the CDR3 is TGTGCCAGCAGCTTACCAGGGTTGGTATATGGCTACACCTTC.

This clone was observed a single time. V is TRBV30 and J is TRBJ1-4, with unresolved D. V was shortened by 4 bases and J by 5 bases, with 11 bases between the two germline ends. Germline CDR1 reads GTSNPN; CDR2 reads SVGIG (reference sequence). This CDR3 is 13 amino acids long. The CDR3 nucleotides read TGTGCCTGGAATTACAGAGCCAATGAAAAACTGTTTTTT. Translation gives CAWNYRANEKLFF.

The chain combines TRBV6-5 with TRBJ1-5; D gene unclear. The CDR3 is made up of 16 amino acids. Germline CDR1 reads MNHEY; CDR2 reads SVGAGI. V dropped 4 bases and J dropped 0 bases, with 13 bases sitting between them. DNA of the CDR3: TGTGCCAGCAGTTTAAAGGGAGAGTATAGCAATCAGCCCCAGCATTTT. Translated: CASSLKGEYSNQPQHF.

This clone was counted only a few times. The V gene is TRBV9, the J gene TRBJ1-4, with a tentative D call TRBD1 (5 bases). Germline assignment: CDR1 SGDLS and CDR2 YYNGEE. Trimming removed 4 bases at V and 5 bases at J, with 12 bases between. There are 14 residues in the CDR3. Here the CDR3 reads CASSRGLGNEKLFF. In DNA, the CDR3 is TGTGCCAGCAGCCGGGGCCTGGGGAATGAAAAACTGTTTTTT.

The rearrangement joins TRBV30 to TRBJ1-2; D is perhaps TRBD1 (6 bases). The V gene lost 6 bases and the J gene lost 5 bases, with 19 bases spanning the gap. Germline CDR1 is GTSNPN and CDR2 is SVGIG (reference sequence). The CDR3 spans 14 residues. CDR3 region: CACTYRDTSYGYTF. The CDR3 DNA reads TGTGCCTGTACCTATCGGGACACTAGTTATGGCTACACCTTC.

V usage is TRBV6-4 and J usage is TRBJ1-5, with a tentative D call TRBD1 (5 bases). CDR1 is MRHNA, CDR2 SNTAGT, per germline. V lost 2 bases and J lost 4, with 15 bases in between. CDR3 size: 16 residues. The CDR3 here is CASSDPRYRGNQPQHF. CDR3 DNA sequence: TGTGCCAGCAGTGACCCGAGGTATAGGGGTAATCAGCCCCAGCATTTT.